Below are 25 T cell receptor beta chains sequenced from a single sample in a study of cytomegalovirus exposure and HLA in healthy donors. This PCR relied on a set of 60 Vbeta primers and 13 Jbeta primers. TCRdb's copy holds only in-frame clones and misses some; the assay was immunoSEQ multiplex PCR. The data contain around 140,000 clones, more than 70% of them seen just once; the ten biggest clones take up about 2.2%. The sequenced material came from PBMCs. The receptors originated from a man in his forties or fifties in good health and CMV-seronegative.

The chain carries TRBV1 and TRBJ1-6. TRBV1 is designated a pseudogene. This CDR3 comprises 14 residues. The CDR3 nucleotides read TGCACCAGCGGCCCGGGATCCTATAATTCACCCCTCCACTTT. It codes for CTSGPGSYNSPLHF.

This clone was detected only once. Additional DNA sequences in this sample encode the identical CDR3. The chain combines TRBV6-1 with TRBJ1-2; D not certain. Germline CDR1 MNHNS, CDR2 SASEGT. CDR3 length: 13 amino acids. V was clipped by 3 bases and J by 2 bases, with 7 bases between them. In DNA form, the CDR3 reads TGTGCCAGCAGTGAGACAATAAACTATGGCTACACCTTC. It is translated as CASSETINYGYTF.

This chain joins TRBV27 and TRBJ1-1; D is unclear. CDR1 is MNHEY and CDR2 is SMNVEV in the germline V gene (reference sequence). V was cut by 1 base and J by 1 base, with 10 bases left in between. This CDR3 comprises 15 residues. CDR3 bases: TGTGCCAGCAGTTTATTTGTTCCAGGGAACACTGAAGCTTTCTTT. Translating it yields CASSLFVPGNTEAFF.

The V and J genes are TRBV2 and TRBJ1-2; D may be TRBD1 (6 bases). With 7 bases removed from V and 4 bases from J, the gap between germline ends came to 16 bases. Germline V lookup: CDR1 SNHLY, CDR2 FYNNEI. This CDR3 spans 14 amino acids. The CDR3 loop is CASIRDIRSYGYTF. The CDR3 region has the DNA TGTGCCAGCATTCGGGACATACGCTCCTATGGCTACACCTTC.

The rearrangement joins TRBV4-1 to TRBJ1-4; 9 bases are a match to TRBD1. V trimming: 1 base; J trimming: 6 bases; junction bases outside the gene matches: 6. Germline V gene data show CDR1 as MGHRA and CDR2 as YSYEKL. This CDR3 comprises 16 residues. The CDR3 protein is CASSQGRTGAYEKLFF. CDR3 nucleotides: TGCGCCAGCAGCCAAGGTCGGACAGGGGCCTATGAAAAACTGTTTTTT.

The rearrangement links TRBV28 to TRBJ2-2; 9 positions agree with TRBD1. With 4 bases clipped from V and 4 bases from J, the junction kept 13 bases outside the gene matches. The CDR3 runs 18 residues. Germline CDR1 reads MDHEN; CDR2 reads SYDVKM. CDR3 DNA sequence: TGTGCCAGCAGTTCTCTATCCGGGACAGGGAGTGTCACCGGGGAGCTGTTTTTT. Translating it yields CASSSLSGTGSVTGELFF.

The chain has TRBV6-6 and TRBJ2-1; 7 bases fit TRBD2. Germline CDR1 MNHNY, CDR2 SVGAGI (reference sequence). V was pared by 5 bases and J by 9 bases, with 13 bases of the junction left unmatched. This CDR3 contains 15 residues. The CDR3 DNA sequence: TGTGCCAGCAGTCCTTTTTTTTCTAGCGGCGGTGAGCAGTTCTTC. It encodes CASSPFFSSGGEQFF.

This chain joins TRBV19 and TRBJ2-3; 8 bases agree with TRBD2. V lost 6 bases and J lost 0; bases outside the gene matches: 8. This CDR3 has 16 amino acids. CDR1 is LNHDA, CDR2 SQIVND, per germline (reference sequence). CDR3 bases: TGTGCCAGTAGCGCTAGCGGGTCTACTAGCACAGATACGCAGTATTTT. Protein: CASSASGSTSTDTQYF.

V is TRBV7-9 and J is TRBJ2-7; no firm D call. The germline V gene has CDR1 SEHNR and CDR2 FQNEAQ (reference sequence). The CDR3 covers 14 residues. V lost 5 bases and J lost 1, with 12 bases in between. The CDR3 here is CASSLRSGSYEQYF. The CDR3 DNA follows: TGTGCCAGCAGCCTACGGTCGGGTTCCTACGAGCAGTACTTC.

The rearrangement uses TRBV9 and TRBJ1-4, with no clear D. The length of the CDR3 is 14 residues. V was cut by 1 base and J by 4 bases, with 8 bases left in between. The germline CDR1 and CDR2 sequences are SGDLS and YYNGEE. The CDR3 sequence: CASSVLGGNEKLFF. The CDR3 nucleotides are TGTGCCAGCAGCGTACTGGGAGGTAATGAAAAACTGTTTTTT.

The genes are TRBV5-1 and TRBJ2-7; 13 nucleotides agree with TRBD2. CDR1 and CDR2 from the germline V gene are SGHRS and YFSETQ. The V gene end was trimmed by 3 bases and the J gene end by 5 bases; junction bases not matched to a gene: 17. The CDR3 contains 19 residues. The chain's CDR3 is CASSYRPRTSGGSINEQYF. In DNA, the CDR3 is TGCGCCAGCAGCTATCGCCCTAGGACTAGCGGGGGTAGCATCAACGAGCAGTACTTC.

CDR3 nucleotides: TGTGCCAGCAGTGCGCCGTCGGGGGGGTATAATGAAAAACTGTTTTTT. It encodes CASSAPSGGYNEKLFF. The chain is built from TRBV28 and TRBJ1-4, with D possibly matching TRBD1 (5 bases). Germline CDR1 reads MDHEN; CDR2 reads SYDVKM. The CDR3 is 16 residues long. V gave up 5 bases and J gave up 4 bases, with 17 bases separating them.

The chain links TRBV7-9 to TRBJ1-1; 10 nucleotides line up with TRBD1. V trimming: 4 bases; J trimming: 8 bases; junction bases outside the gene matches: 4. The CDR3 is 13 residues long. Germline V gene sequence: CDR1 SEHNR, CDR2 FQNEAQ (reference sequence). The DNA for the CDR3 is TGTGCCAGCAGCTCGACAGGGGGCGGGGAAGCTTTCTTT. This sequence encodes CASSSTGGGEAFF.

This clone was seen a handful of times. J is TRBJ2-3 and V is TRBV19, with 9 bases lining up with TRBD1. V trimming: 6 bases; J trimming: 5 bases; junction bases outside the gene matches: 6. The CDR3 runs 14 residues. Germline CDR1 LNHDA, CDR2 SQIVND (reference sequence). The CDR3 coding sequence is TGTGCCAGTAGCCCGGACAGGGGTCGAGATACGCAGTATTTT. Its protein is CASSPDRGRDTQYF.

The rearrangement uses TRBV5-1 and TRBJ1-1, with TRBD1 matching over 7 bases. This CDR3 contains 19 residues. The ends lost 5 bases at V and 0 bases at J; junction bases unmatched: 19. Per germline, CDR1 SGHRS and CDR2 YFSETQ. CDR3 amino acids: CASRGGDSPVFQLNTEAFF. DNA for the CDR3: TGCGCCAGCAGGGGTGGGGACAGCCCCGTATTCCAATTGAACACTGAAGCTTTCTTT.

The chain recombines TRBV5-8 with TRBJ2-2, with D perhaps TRBD1 (5 bases). V was pared by 5 bases and J by 1 base, with 12 bases between. The CDR3 extends over 15 amino acids. CDR1 is SGHTS, CDR2 YDEGEE, per germline. The CDR3 loop is CASRRRGQNTGELFF. CDR3 nucleotides: TGTGCCAGCAGGCGGAGAGGACAGAACACCGGGGAGCTGTTTTTT.

A single count supports this clone. The chain combines TRBV5-1 with TRBJ1-2; a weak D match, TRBD1 (5 bases). In germline, CDR1 is SGHRS, CDR2 YFSETQ. CDR3 size: 14 residues. V lost 4 bases, J lost 2 bases, and 12 bases lay in between. CDR3 sequence: CASSRGGENYGYTF. CDR3 DNA sequence: TGCGCCAGCAGCCGCGGAGGGGAGAACTATGGCTACACCTTC.

The V and J genes are TRBV7-9 and TRBJ2-1; 10 bases are a match to TRBD1. V lost 5 bases to trimming and J lost 15 bases; unmatched junction nucleotides: 4. This CDR3 is 11 amino acids long. Germline CDR1 and CDR2: SEHNR and FQNEAQ (reference sequence). CDR3 in DNA: TGTGCCAGCAGCACAGGGACAGGGGCGTTCTTC. It translates to CASSTGTGAFF. The whole variable domain, remainder taken from reference TRBV7-9 and TRBJ2-1, is DTGVSQNPRHKITKRGQNVTFRCDPISEHNRLYWYRQTLGQGPEFLTYFQNEAQLEKSRLLSDRFSAERPKGSFSTLEIQRTEQGDSAMYLCASSTGTGAFFGPGTRLTVL.

The chain recombines TRBV2 with TRBJ2-1, with TRBD2 as a possible D gene (5 bases). The CDR3 is made up of 15 amino acids. The V and J ends lost 5 bases and 6 bases respectively, with 17 bases between them. Germline CDR1 is SNHLY and CDR2 is FYNNEI. Here the CDR3 reads CASSLDEGRGNEQFF. In nucleotides, the CDR3 is TGTGCCAGCAGTCTGGATGAGGGTCGGGGCAATGAGCAGTTCTTC.

The chain combines TRBV25-1 with TRBJ1-3; tentatively, D is TRBD1 (5 bases). Germline CDR1 MGHDK, CDR2 SYGVNS. V was trimmed by 3 bases and J by 0 bases, leaving 12 bases between them. There are 16 residues in the CDR3. CDR3 DNA: TGTGCCAGCAGTGAGGGAGGGACCCTCTCTGGAAACACCATATATTTT. Encoded protein: CASSEGGTLSGNTIYF.

This clone showed up just a few times. The chain couples TRBV19 to TRBJ2-6; 7 bases align to TRBD2. Germline V gene lookup returns CDR1 LNHDA and CDR2 SQIVND (reference sequence). The CDR3 is 16 amino acids. V trimming: 6 bases; J trimming: 1 base; junction bases outside the gene matches: 6. In DNA form, the CDR3 reads TGTGCCAGTAGCGGGGGAGGGGCTTCTGGGGCCAACGTCCTGACTTTC. Translation gives CASSGGGASGANVLTF.

The J gene is TRBJ2-3, the V gene TRBV7-3; D perhaps matches TRBD2 (6 bases). Looked up from germline, CDR1 is SGHTA and CDR2 is FQGTGA. This CDR3 is 20 amino acids long. Trimming shortened V by 5 bases and J by 0 bases, and 27 bases separated the two germline ends. In DNA form, the CDR3 reads TGTGCCAGCAGCGAAGAGACAGTTCCCGTGGGGGGAGGAAGCACAGATACGCAGTATTTT. Translation gives CASSEETVPVGGGSTDTQYF.

The chain recombines TRBV29-1 with TRBJ2-3; a weak D match, TRBD2 (5 bases). The CDR3 is 13 residues long. Trimming shortened V by 5 bases and J by 1 base, and 10 bases separated the two germline ends. Per the germline V gene, CDR1 is SQVTM and CDR2 is ANQGSEA. The CDR3 sequence: CSVRRFGTDTQYF. CDR3 nucleotide sequence: TGCAGCGTTAGGAGGTTTGGCACAGATACGCAGTATTTT.

The J gene is TRBJ2-7, the V gene TRBV9, with a tentative D call TRBD1 (6 bases). The CDR3 is 14 residues long. CDR1 is SGDLS, CDR2 YYNGEE, per germline. V lost 3 bases and J lost 3, with 13 bases in between. The CDR3, as DNA: TGTGCCAGCAGCGAGGACAGTAGAGACTACGAGCAGTACTTC. Protein: CASSEDSRDYEQYF.

The CDR3 protein is CASSLFGTGNQPQHF. CDR3 coding DNA: TGCGCCAGCAGCTTGTTCGGGACAGGGAATCAGCCCCAGCATTTT. The chain has TRBV5-1 and TRBJ1-5; 9 positions agree with TRBD1. The CDR3 consists of 15 residues. V was clipped by 1 base and J by 4 bases; unmatched bases: 3. Germline V CDR1 and CDR2: SGHRS, YFSETQ.